The 26 T cell receptor beta chains below were found in one sample sequenced in a study of CD8 T cells in Susac syndrome. Roughly 0.45 to 1 ug RNA was reverse transcribed with random hexamers. Via MiXCR, TCRdb re-called the immunoSEQ multiplex PCR reads, giving one row per CDR3 protein. This table has fewer than 65,000 distinct CDR3 sequences, 90% to 95% appearing once. Source material: CD8+ T cells from PBMCs. Receptors were obtained from a human donor in good health.

This clonotype was seen a few times. V is TRBV7-9 and J is TRBJ2-3; the D is unclear. This CDR3 region has 13 residues. From germline, CDR1 is SEHNR and CDR2 FQNEAQ (reference sequence). V gave up 1 base and J gave up 2 bases, with 4 bases separating them. The CDR3 region is CASSLGSTDTQYF. The CDR3 coding sequence is TGTGCCAGCAGCTTAGGGTCCACAGATACGCAGTATTTT.

The CDR3 protein is CASARGHTQYF. CDR3 bases: TGTGCCAGTGCGCGGGGGCATACGCAGTATTTT. This chain links TRBV7-3 with TRBJ2-3; D is perhaps TRBD2 (7 bases). This CDR3 has 11 residues. Germline CDR1 reads SGHTA; CDR2 reads FQGTGA. The V gene lost 9 bases and the J gene lost 7 bases, with 11 bases spanning the gap.

V usage is TRBV6-5 and J usage is TRBJ2-1; 8 positions agree with TRBD1. V trimming: 8 bases; J trimming: 7 bases; junction bases outside the gene matches: 10. The length of the CDR3 is 14 residues. Per germline, CDR1 MNHEY and CDR2 SVGAGI. The CDR3 region is CASSTTTGANEQFF. CDR3 DNA sequence: TGTGCCAGCTCTACAACGACAGGGGCGAATGAGCAGTTCTTC.

CDR3 bases: TGCGCCAGCAGCTTGATTGGGACACCCGCCTACGAGCAGTACTTC. Translated: CASSLIGTPAYEQYF. The rearrangement joins TRBV5-1 to TRBJ2-7, with D possibly matching TRBD1 (6 bases). The CDR3 runs 15 residues. V was shortened by 1 base and J by 2 bases, with 13 bases between the two germline ends. Germline V lookup: CDR1 SGHRS, CDR2 YFSETQ. The full variable domain, rest sourced from reference TRBV5-1 and TRBJ2-7, is KAGVTQTPRYLIKTRGQQVTLSCSPISGHRSVSWYQQTPGQGLQFLFEYFSETQRNKGNFPGRFSGRQFSNSRSEMNVSTLELGDSALYLCASSLIGTPAYEQYFGPGTRLTVT.

The chain joins TRBV12-3 or TRBV12-4 to TRBJ2-1; 10 nucleotides match TRBD2. The junction had 5 bases not matched to a gene; V was cut back by 8 bases and J by 4 bases. There are 14 residues in the CDR3. In DNA, the CDR3 is TGTGCCAGCCAACTAGCGGGGAGTTACAATGAGCAGTTCTTC. It is translated as CASQLAGSYNEQFF.

J is TRBJ2-2 and V is TRBV4-1; D possibly uses TRBD1 or TRBD2 (6 bases each). This CDR3 has 14 residues. V gave up 1 base and J gave up 11 bases, with 14 bases separating them. Germline V gene sequence: CDR1 MGHRA, CDR2 YSYEKL. CDR3 in amino acids: CASSQVGGLGELFF. CDR3 nucleotides: TGCGCCAGCAGCCAAGTCGGGGGCCTCGGCGAGCTGTTTTTT.

The chain links TRBV27 to TRBJ2-1, with 11 bases identical to TRBD2. The V gene's germline CDR1 is MNHEY and CDR2 SMNVEV (reference sequence). V gave up 8 bases and J gave up 4 bases; unmatched junction bases: 7. This CDR3 spans 15 amino acids. DNA for the CDR3: TGTGCCAGCGGGAGACTAGCGGGGATATACAATGAGCAGTTCTTC. Translated: CASGRLAGIYNEQFF.

CDR3 protein: CASSQDPGIGQPQHF. The CDR3 bases are TGCGCCAGCAGCCAAGATCCCGGGATTGGTCAGCCCCAGCATTTT. The chain recombines TRBV4-3 with TRBJ1-5; unclear D gene. V was clipped by 0 bases and J by 6 bases, with 12 bases between them. The CDR3 spans 15 residues. Germline V gene lookup returns CDR1 LGHNA and CDR2 YSLEER.

This clonotype was seen only a few times. This rearrangement joins TRBV10-3 to TRBJ1-2; D possibly corresponds to TRBD1 (6 bases). CDR1 ENHRY and CDR2 SYGVKD come from the germline V gene. The length of the CDR3 is 15 residues. Trimming stripped 2 bases from V and 8 bases from J, with 18 bases between. This CDR3 is CAISERQVELIGYTF. CDR3 bases: TGTGCCATCAGTGAGCGACAGGTGGAATTAATCGGCTACACCTTC.

This chain joins TRBV13 and TRBJ2-7; TRBD1 agrees at 9 bases. Looked up from germline, CDR1 is PRHDT and CDR2 is FYEKMQ (reference sequence). The CDR3 covers 15 residues. V lost 5 bases and J lost 5; bases outside the gene matches: 10. CDR3 sequence reads: CASSGGTGGLHEQYF. For the CDR3, the DNA is TGTGCCAGCAGCGGGGGAACAGGGGGCTTACACGAGCAGTACTTC.

This clonotype was seen just once. The chain carries TRBV19 and TRBJ2-1, with D perhaps TRBD1 (6 bases). This CDR3 contains 13 residues. The V gene lost 4 bases and the J gene lost 8 bases, with 12 bases spanning the gap. Looked up from germline, CDR1 is LNHDA and CDR2 is SQIVND (reference sequence). CDR3 bases: TGTGCCAGTAGTAACCGGGACACCCATGAGCAGTTCTTC. Translated: CASSNRDTHEQFF.

This chain uses TRBV20-1 with TRBJ2-1; 10 bases are shared with TRBD1. The CDR3 extends over 16 amino acids. Germline V CDR1 and CDR2: DFQATT, SNEGSKA (reference sequence). Trimming cost V 5 bases and J 7 bases; bases outside gene matches: 14. CDR3 DNA sequence: TGCAGTGCTCTACACCTGACAGGGGGCTATTCGAATGAGCAGTTCTTC. It is translated as CSALHLTGGYSNEQFF.

The genes are TRBV5-1 and TRBJ2-1; no firm D call. Germline lookup yields CDR1 SGHRS and CDR2 YFSETQ. Trimming left V 1 base short and J 5 bases short, with 13 bases between. The CDR3 contains 15 residues. CDR3 sequence reads: CASSLNRGNDNEQFF. The CDR3 coding sequence is TGCGCCAGCAGCTTGAATCGTGGAAACGACAATGAGCAGTTCTTC.

A single count supports this clonotype. The chain uses TRBV12-3 or TRBV12-4 and TRBJ2-5; 8 positions match TRBD1. The CDR3 runs to 13 residues. V was clipped by 5 bases and J by 4 bases; unmatched bases: 3. The CDR3 bases are TGTGCCAGCAGTCCGGACAGGGCAGAGACCCAGTACTTC. This translates into CASSPDRAETQYF.

The chain couples TRBV12-3 or TRBV12-4 to TRBJ1-5; no reliable D call. V was trimmed by 7 bases and J by 3 bases, leaving 19 bases between them. CDR3 size: 16 residues. CDR3 protein: CASTSAPPQVNQPQHF. CDR3 nucleotide sequence: TGTGCCAGCACCTCCGCCCCCCCGCAGGTCAATCAGCCCCAGCATTTT.

The V call is TRBV6-2 or TRBV6-3, the J call TRBJ2-5, with D perhaps being TRBD1 or TRBD2 (6 bases each). The CDR3 totals 14 residues. Trimming took off 4 bases at V and 4 bases at J, with 13 bases between the two ends. Germline CDR1 and CDR2: MNHEY and SVGEGT. CDR3 loop: CASSSGGQIETQYF. As DNA, the CDR3 is TGTGCCAGCAGTTCCGGGGGCCAGATAGAGACCCAGTACTTC.

This clonotype was counted a few times. The chain has TRBV29-1 and TRBJ2-7; D is ambiguous. Germline V lookup: CDR1 SQVTM, CDR2 ANQGSEA. V dropped 2 bases and J dropped 3 bases, with 8 bases sitting between them. The length of the CDR3 is 12 residues. The CDR3 spells CSVETADYEQYF. Written as DNA, the CDR3 is TGCAGCGTTGAAACGGCGGACTACGAGCAGTACTTC.

The genes are TRBV5-5 and TRBJ2-1; the match to TRBD2 covers 7 bases. Germline CDR1 is SGHKS and CDR2 is YYEKEE (reference sequence). V trimming: 3 bases; J trimming: 1 base; junction bases outside the gene matches: 4. This CDR3 has 15 amino acids. CDR3 DNA sequence: TGTGCCAGCAGCTCATCGGGACTATCCTACAATGAGCAGTTCTTC. Its protein product is CASSSSGLSYNEQFF.

The chain couples TRBV6-6 to TRBJ2-7; possible D gene TRBD1, 6 bases. V lost 6 bases, J lost 0 bases, and 9 bases lay in between. The CDR3 spans 13 residues. CDR1 is MNHNY, CDR2 SVGAGI, per germline (reference sequence). The CDR3 bases are TGTGCCAGCAGGCAGGGGATCTCCTACGAGCAGTACTTC. Protein sequence: CASRQGISYEQYF.

The V call is TRBV19, the J call TRBJ1-4; TRBD1 might be the D (6 bases). The CDR3 has 13 residues. Deletions cut 7 bases from V and 8 bases from J, with 14 bases between. Germline values: CDR1 LNHDA, CDR2 SQIVND (reference sequence). The CDR3 reads CASTEEGEEKLFF. CDR3 nucleotide sequence: TGTGCCAGTACGGAGGAGGGGGAAGAAAAACTGTTTTTT.

This chain connects TRBV6-6 to TRBJ2-7; 7 bases map to TRBD2. This CDR3 comprises 14 residues. Germline CDR1 reads MNHNY; CDR2 reads SVGAGI (reference sequence). Trimming removed 6 bases from V and 3 bases from J; junction bases left unmatched: 8. CDR3 DNA: TGTGCCAGCAGGCCACGGGGGGTGGGCTACGAGCAGTACTTC. Its protein is CASRPRGVGYEQYF.

The V call is TRBV20-1, the J call TRBJ2-3, with 8 bases lining up with TRBD1. V was clipped by 3 bases and J by 2 bases; unmatched bases: 4. The germline V gene encodes CDR1 DFQATT and CDR2 SNEGSKA (reference sequence). This CDR3 has 14 residues. CDR3 DNA: TGCAGTGCTAGCGGGACAGGAGTCACAGATACGCAGTATTTT. Amino acid sequence: CSASGTGVTDTQYF.

This sequence joins TRBV24-1 and TRBJ1-1; a possible D gene is TRBD1 (5 bases). Germline V gene lookup returns CDR1 KGHDR and CDR2 SFDVKD. The CDR3 is 12 amino acids. With 2 bases removed from V and 8 bases from J, the gap between germline ends came to 8 bases. The CDR3 spells CATSDWGREAFF. The CDR3 DNA sequence: TGTGCCACCAGTGATTGGGGCAGAGAAGCTTTCTTT.

The rearrangement uses TRBV7-8 and TRBJ2-5; D gene ambiguous. V lost 4 bases, J lost 5 bases, and 8 bases lay in between. This CDR3 is built from 12 residues. CDR1 SGHVS and CDR2 FQNEAQ come from the germline V gene. This chain's CDR3 is CASSSLEETQYF. DNA for the CDR3: TGTGCCAGCAGCTCGCTGGAGGAGACCCAGTACTTC.

This clonotype turned up a few times. This chain links TRBV6-5 with TRBJ2-1; the D is unclear. Per the germline V gene, CDR1 is MNHEY and CDR2 is SVGAGI. V was pared by 0 bases and J by 4 bases, with 4 bases between. This CDR3 has 13 residues. The CDR3 is CASSYSRYNEQFF. CDR3 DNA: TGTGCCAGCAGTTACTCGAGGTACAATGAGCAGTTCTTC.

J is TRBJ2-3 and V is TRBV27, with D maybe TRBD1 (6 bases). CDR3 size: 13 residues. V was pared by 5 bases and J by 9 bases, with 15 bases between. The germline gives CDR1 MNHEY, CDR2 SMNVEV (reference sequence). CDR3 amino acids: CASSLNRVQTQYF. The CDR3 region has the DNA TGTGCCAGCAGTCTCAACAGGGTACAAACGCAGTATTTT.